Sequencing of this T cell receptor beta chain was carried out in a study of blood T cell repertoires in COVID-19. As for the study in general: PBMCs, B-cell-depleted T cells, or T cells were the source of the cDNA or gDNA that made up the material.

Germline loops: CDR1 ENHRY, CDR2 SYGVKD. V was shortened by 7 bases and J by 7 bases, with 16 bases between the two germline ends. CDR3 length: 13 residues. Repertoires were generated with immunoSEQ multiplex PCR, while TCRdb's copy carries only in-frame clones and drops some. The table lists 210,000 or so clones, around 86% of them singletons. What was sequenced was peripheral blood. The receptor was isolated from a man between 50 and 59 years old with acute or convalescent COVID-19. The rearrangement links TRBV10-3 to TRBJ1-1; D possibly corresponds to TRBD1 (6 bases). The CDR3 loop reads CAIKDRSYSEAFF. CDR3 bases: TGTGCCATCAAGGACAGATCCTACAGTGAAGCTTTCTTT.